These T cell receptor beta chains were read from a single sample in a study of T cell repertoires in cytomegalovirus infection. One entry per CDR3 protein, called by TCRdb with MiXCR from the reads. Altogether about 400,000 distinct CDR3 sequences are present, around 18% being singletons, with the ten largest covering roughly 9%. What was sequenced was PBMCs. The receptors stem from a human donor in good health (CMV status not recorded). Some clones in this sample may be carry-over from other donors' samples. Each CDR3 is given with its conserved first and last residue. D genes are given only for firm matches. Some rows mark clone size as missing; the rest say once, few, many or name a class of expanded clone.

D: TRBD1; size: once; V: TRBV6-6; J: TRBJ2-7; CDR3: CASTTGTGTYEQYF; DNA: TGTGCCAGCACTACCGGGACAGGGACATACGAGCAGTACTTC
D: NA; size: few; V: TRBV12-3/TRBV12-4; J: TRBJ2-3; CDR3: CASRTTGTDTQYF; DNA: TGTGCCAGCAGAACCACGGGCACAGATACGCAGTATTTT
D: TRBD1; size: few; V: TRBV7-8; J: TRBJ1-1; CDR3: CASSSTGTVIEVNTEAFF; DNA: TGTGCCAGCAGCTCAACCGGGACAGTGATAGAGGTGAACACTGAAGCTTTCTTT
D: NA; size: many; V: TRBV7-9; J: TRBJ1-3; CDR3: CASSLPQRGQISSGNTIYF; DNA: TGTGCCAGCAGCTTACCCCAACGAGGGCAGATCAGCTCTGGAAACACCATATATTTT
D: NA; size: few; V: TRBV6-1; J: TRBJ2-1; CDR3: CASGRVAYEQFF; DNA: TGTGCCAGCGGTAGGGTAGCCTATGAGCAGTTCTTC
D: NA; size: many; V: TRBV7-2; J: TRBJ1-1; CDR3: CASSWKMNTEAFF; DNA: TGTGCCAGCAGCTGGAAAATGAACACTGAAGCTTTCTTT
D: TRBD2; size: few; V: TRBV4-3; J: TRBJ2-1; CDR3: CASSQDEGTSGFF; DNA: TGCGCCAGCAGCCAAGATGAAGGGACTAGCGGGTTCTTC
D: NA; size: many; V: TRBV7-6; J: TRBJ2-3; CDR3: CASSLGPTPPSTDTQYF; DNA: TGTGCCAGCAGCTTAGGTCCGACACCACCTAGCACAGATACGCAGTATTTT
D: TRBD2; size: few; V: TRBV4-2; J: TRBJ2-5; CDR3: CASSQDKTAGGPETQYF; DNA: TGTGCCAGCAGCCAAGACAAGACAGCGGGGGGGCCGGAGACCCAGTACTTC
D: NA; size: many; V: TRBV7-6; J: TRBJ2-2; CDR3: CASSLGMIGELFF; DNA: TGTGCCAGCAGCTTAGGGATGATCGGGGAGCTGTTTTTT
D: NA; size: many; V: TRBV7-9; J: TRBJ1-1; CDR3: CASSSRTRGGHAEAFF; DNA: TGTGCCAGCAGCTCCCGGACACGAGGAGGACACGCTGAAGCTTTCTTT
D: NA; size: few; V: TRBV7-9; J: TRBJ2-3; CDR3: CASSFDGSTDTQYF; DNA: TGTGCCAGCAGCTTCGACGGGAGCACAGATACGCAGTATTTT
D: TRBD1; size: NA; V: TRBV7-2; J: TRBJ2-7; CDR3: CASSFQGARDEQYF; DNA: TGTGCCAGCAGCTTCCAGGGGGCTCGGGACGAGCAGTACTTC
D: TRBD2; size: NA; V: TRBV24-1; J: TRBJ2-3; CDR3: CATSEPGTSGVTQYF; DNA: TGTGCCACCAGTGAGCCCGGGACTAGCGGGGTGACGCAGTATTTT
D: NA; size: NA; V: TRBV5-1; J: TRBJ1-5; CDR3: CASSLLGAAGQPQHF; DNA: TGCGCCAGCAGCTTGTTAGGGGCGGCGGGTCAGCCCCAGCATTTT
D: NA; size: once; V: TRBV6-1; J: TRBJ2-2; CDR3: CASSEWGINTGELFF; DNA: TGTGCCAGCAGTGAATGGGGGATAAACACCGGGGAGCTGTTTTTT
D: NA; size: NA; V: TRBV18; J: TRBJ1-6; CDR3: CATALGTGSNSPLHF; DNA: TGTGCCACCGCCCTGGGCACGGGGTCGAATTCACCCCTCCACTTT
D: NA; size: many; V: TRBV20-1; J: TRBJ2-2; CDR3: CSARVDTGELFF; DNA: TGCAGTGCTAGAGTGGACACCGGGGAGCTGTTTTTT
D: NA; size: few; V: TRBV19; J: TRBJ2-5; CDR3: CASSNPLAQETQYF; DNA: TGTGCCAGTAGTAACCCCCTCGCCCAAGAGACCCAGTACTTC
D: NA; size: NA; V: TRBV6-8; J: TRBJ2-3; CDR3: CASSYSGRKDTQYF; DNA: TGTGCCAGCAGTTACTCGGGCAGGAAAGATACGCAGTATTTT
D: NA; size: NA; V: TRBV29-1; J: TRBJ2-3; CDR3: CSARQEGTDTQYF; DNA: TGCAGCGCCCGGCAGGAGGGCACAGATACGCAGTATTTT
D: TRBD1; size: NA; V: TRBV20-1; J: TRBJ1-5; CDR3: CSALGQGLLGPQHF; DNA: TGCAGTGCCTTAGGACAGGGCCTTCTGGGGCCCCAGCATTTT
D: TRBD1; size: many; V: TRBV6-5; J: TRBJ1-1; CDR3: CASSTRDSEAFF; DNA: TGTGCCAGCAGTACCCGGGACAGTGAAGCTTTCTTT
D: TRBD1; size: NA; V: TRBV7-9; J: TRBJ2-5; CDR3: CASSLNRGTQYF; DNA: TGTGCCAGCAGCCTAAACAGGGGGACCCAGTACTTC
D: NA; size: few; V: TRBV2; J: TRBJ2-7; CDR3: CASIEDGASYEQYF; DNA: TGTGCCAGCATAGAGGACGGGGCGTCCTACGAGCAGTACTTC
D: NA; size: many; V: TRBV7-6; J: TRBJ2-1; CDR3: CASSSQRGVSYNEQFF; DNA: TGTGCCAGCAGCTCCCAACGGGGTGTATCCTACAATGAGCAGTTCTTC
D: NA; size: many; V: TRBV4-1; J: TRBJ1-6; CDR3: CASSQDGGGPSPLHF; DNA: TGCGCCAGCAGCCAAGATGGGGGGGGGCCTTCACCCCTCCACTTT
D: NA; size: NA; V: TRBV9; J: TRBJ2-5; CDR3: CASSVVSGAETQYF; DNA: TGTGCCAGCAGCGTAGTGTCGGGGGCCGAGACCCAGTACTTC
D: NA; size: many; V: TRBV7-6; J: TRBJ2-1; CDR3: CASSQGANEQFF; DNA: TGTGCCAGCAGCCAGGGAGCCAATGAGCAGTTCTTC
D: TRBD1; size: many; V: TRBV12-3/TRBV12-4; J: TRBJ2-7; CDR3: CASTRTGAGNEQYF; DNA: TGTGCCAGCACTCGGACAGGTGCAGGAAACGAGCAGTACTTC
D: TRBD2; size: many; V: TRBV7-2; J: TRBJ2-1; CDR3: CASEGLAGVSTYNEQFF; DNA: TGTGCCAGCGAGGGACTAGCGGGAGTCTCTACCTACAATGAGCAGTTCTTC
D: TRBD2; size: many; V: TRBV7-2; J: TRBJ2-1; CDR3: CASSLIGGGSYNEQFF; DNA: TGTGCCAGCAGCTTAATAGGCGGGGGTTCCTACAATGAGCAGTTCTTC
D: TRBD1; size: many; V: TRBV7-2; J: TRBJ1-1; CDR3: CASRQGPNTEAFF; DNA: TGTGCCAGCAGACAGGGGCCCAACACTGAAGCTTTCTTT
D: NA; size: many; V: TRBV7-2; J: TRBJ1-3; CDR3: CASSRSTASGNTIYF; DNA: TGTGCCAGCAGCCGCTCAACAGCCTCCGGAAACACCATATATTTT
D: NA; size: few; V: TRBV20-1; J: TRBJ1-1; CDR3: CSARDWEIEAFF; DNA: TGCAGTGCTAGAGATTGGGAAATTGAAGCTTTCTTT
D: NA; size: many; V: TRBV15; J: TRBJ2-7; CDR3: CATSRDLLSGLQYF; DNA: TGTGCCACCAGCAGAGATCTCCTGAGCGGGTTGCAGTACTTC
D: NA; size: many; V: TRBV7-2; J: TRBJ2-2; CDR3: CASSPWSPLTNTGELFF; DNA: TGTGCCAGCAGCCCATGGAGCCCCTTAACGAACACCGGGGAGCTGTTTTTT
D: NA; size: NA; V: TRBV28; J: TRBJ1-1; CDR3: CASSLIQYTEAFF; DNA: TGTGCCAGCAGTTTAATTCAGTACACTGAAGCTTTCTTT
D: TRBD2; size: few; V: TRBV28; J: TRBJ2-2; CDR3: CASSLGGGPSPGELFF; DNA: TGTGCCAGCAGTTTAGGGGGAGGGCCTTCTCCCGGGGAGCTGTTTTTT
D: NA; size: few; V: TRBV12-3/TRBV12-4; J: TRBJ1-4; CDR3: CASRGGAEKLFF; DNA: TGTGCCAGCAGGGGGGGGGCTGAAAAACTGTTTTTT
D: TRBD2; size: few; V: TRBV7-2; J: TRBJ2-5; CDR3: CASRREGHETQYF; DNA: TGTGCCAGCAGGCGGGAGGGCCACGAGACCCAGTACTTC
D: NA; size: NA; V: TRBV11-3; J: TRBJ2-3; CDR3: CASSLLRADTQYF; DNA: TGTGCCAGCAGCCTCCTACGGGCAGATACGCAGTATTTT
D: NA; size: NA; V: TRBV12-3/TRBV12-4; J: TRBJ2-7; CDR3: CASSFGAADEQYF; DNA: TGTGCCAGCAGTTTTGGGGCCGCCGACGAGCAGTACTTC
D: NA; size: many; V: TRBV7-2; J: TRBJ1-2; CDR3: CASSEGLYGYTF; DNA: TGTGCCAGCAGCGAAGGCCTCTATGGCTACACCTTC
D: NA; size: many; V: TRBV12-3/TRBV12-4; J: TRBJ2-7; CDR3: CASSTAIYEQYF; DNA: TGTGCCAGCAGTACCGCCATCTACGAGCAGTACTTC
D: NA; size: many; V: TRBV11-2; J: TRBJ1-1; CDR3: CASSFRVEAFF; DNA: TGTGCCAGCAGCTTTAGGGTTGAAGCTTTCTTT
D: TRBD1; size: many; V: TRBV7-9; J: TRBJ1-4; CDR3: CASSHGGTGDEKLFF; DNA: TGTGCCAGCAGCCATGGAGGGACAGGTGATGAAAAACTGTTTTTT
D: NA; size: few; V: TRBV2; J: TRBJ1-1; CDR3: CASLNTEAFF; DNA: TGTGCCAGCCTGAACACTGAAGCTTTCTTT
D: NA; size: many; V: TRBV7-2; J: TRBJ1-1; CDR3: CASSPVRNTEAFF; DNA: TGTGCCAGCAGCCCGGTTAGGAACACTGAAGCTTTCTTT
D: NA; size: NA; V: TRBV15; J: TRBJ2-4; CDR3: CATFRFGPSAKNIQYF; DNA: TGTGCCACCTTCAGATTTGGACCCTCGGCCAAAAACATTCAGTACTTC
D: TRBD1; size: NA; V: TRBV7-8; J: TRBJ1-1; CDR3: CASSQNRGPNEAFF; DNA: TGTGCCAGCAGCCAGAACAGGGGGCCTAATGAAGCTTTCTTT
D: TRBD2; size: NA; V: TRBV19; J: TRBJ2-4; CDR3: CASSILAGAKTIQYF; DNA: TGTGCCAGTAGTATACTAGCGGGAGCCAAAACCATTCAGTACTTC
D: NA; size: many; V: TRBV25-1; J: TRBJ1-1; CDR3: CASSHQMNTEAFF; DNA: TGTGCCAGCAGTCACCAAATGAACACTGAAGCTTTCTTT
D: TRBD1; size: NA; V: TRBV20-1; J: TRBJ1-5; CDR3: CSARFTGGQPQHF; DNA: TGCAGTGCTAGATTTACAGGGGGCCAGCCCCAGCATTTT
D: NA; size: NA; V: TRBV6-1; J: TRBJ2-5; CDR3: CASSRTIERRETQYF; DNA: TGTGCCAGCAGTCGGACTATTGAAAGACGGGAGACCCAGTACTTC
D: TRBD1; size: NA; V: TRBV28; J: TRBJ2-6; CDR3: CASRPGGTGANVLTF; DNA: TGTGCCAGCCGGCCAGGGGGTACTGGGGCCAACGTCCTGACTTTC
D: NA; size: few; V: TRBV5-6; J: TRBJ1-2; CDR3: CASSSRTTSYRDLINYGYTF; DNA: TGTGCCAGCAGCTCCCGGACGACGTCATATCGGGACTTAATAAACTATGGCTACACCTTC
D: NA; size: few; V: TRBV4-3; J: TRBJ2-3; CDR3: CASSQVQLRGSAQYF; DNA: TGCGCCAGCAGCCAAGTCCAACTCCGGGGCTCGGCGCAGTATTTT